Below, 3 T cell receptor beta chains from the same sample are listed, as sequenced in a study of immune cell composition in non-small cell lung cancer. Normal lung sampling was at least 3 cm from the tumour, as distant as possible. Libraries were prepared by immunoSEQ multiplex PCR; TCRdb keeps only in-frame clonotypes and omits some of them. The table records over 2,500 clones, 70% to 80% of them present only once. The specimen was non-adjacent lung tissue. The receptors were sampled from a human donor with non-small cell lung cancer.

The CDR3 region is CASSPENGNTQYF. CDR3 coding DNA: TGCGCCAGCAGCCCGGAGAACGGGAATACGCAGTATTTT. V is TRBV4-3 and J is TRBJ2-3; D is possibly TRBD2 (5 bases). Trimming cost V 4 bases and J 7 bases, with 12 bases left between them. There are 13 residues in the CDR3. Germline CDR1 and CDR2: LGHNA and YSLEER.

The chain is built from TRBV5-1 and TRBJ1-2; weak D call: TRBD1 (6 bases). Per the germline V gene, CDR1 is SGHRS and CDR2 is YFSETQ. This CDR3 has 14 residues. Trimming took 3 bases from V and 6 from J, leaving 15 bases between them. In DNA, the CDR3 is TGCGCCAGCAGCTCGATTATAAACAGGGATGGCTACACCTTC. Its protein is CASSSIINRDGYTF.

The chain employs TRBV12-1 and TRBJ1-2; TRBD1 is the table's D call, not checked against the DNA. TRBV12-1 is flagged as a pseudogene. This CDR3 region has 15 residues. CDR3 residues: CASSRSDRNFYGYTF. The CDR3 DNA follows: TGTGCCAGCAGCCGATCGGACAGAAATTTCTATGGCTACACCTTC.